Listed below are T cell receptor beta chains from one sample, sequenced in a study of beta chain features in type 1 diabetes. Data came from immunoSEQ multiplex PCR; TCRdb stores just in-frame clones and leaves some out. The table includes some 160,000 clones, 7% to 10% detected once. Source material: central memory CD4+ T cells from blood. The receptors were sampled from a young woman in good health. Both conserved end residues are part of each CDR3. The D gene is left open where the match is weak. The size field is filled for only some rows; it gives once, few, many or a size class.

V: TRBV11-3; size: -; J: TRBJ1-1; D: -; DNA: TGTGCCAGCAGCTTAGCCCGAAGCGGTCCTGAAGCTTTCTTT; CDR3: CASSLARSGPEAFF
V: TRBV10-3; size: -; J: TRBJ2-7; D: TRBD2; DNA: TGTGCCATCAGTGAAACTAGCGGGAGCGGTGGCTACGAGCAGTACTTC; CDR3: CAISETSGSGGYEQYF
V: TRBV4-2; size: -; J: TRBJ1-4; D: TRBD1; DNA: TGTGCCAGCAGCCAAGGACAGGGGGCGCCTAATGAAAAACTGTTTTTT; CDR3: CASSQGQGAPNEKLFF
V: TRBV30; size: many; J: TRBJ1-2; D: -; DNA: TGTGCCTGGAGTGTACAACAGCACTATGGCTACACCTTC; CDR3: CAWSVQQHYGYTF
V: TRBV11-2; size: -; J: TRBJ2-5; D: -; DNA: TGTGCCAGCAGCGCTACTAGGTCGGAGACCCAGTACTTC; CDR3: CASSATRSETQYF
V: TRBV7-9; size: -; J: TRBJ2-5; D: TRBD2; DNA: TGTGCCAGCAGCCCCCCCCGGCTAGCGGGGGGTAACCAAGAGACCCAGTACTTC; CDR3: CASSPPRLAGGNQETQYF
V: TRBV2; size: few; J: TRBJ2-3; D: -; DNA: TGTGCCAGCAGTAGAAGCGGCCTCACAGATACGCAGTATTTT; CDR3: CASSRSGLTDTQYF
V: TRBV7-9; size: -; J: TRBJ2-3; D: TRBD2; DNA: TGTGCCAGCAGCCAAAAATTGACTAGCGAAGGGGGCACAGATACGCAGTATTTT; CDR3: CASSQKLTSEGGTDTQYF
V: TRBV9; size: -; J: TRBJ1-6; D: -; DNA: TGTGCCAGCAGCGAGAGCTCCTATAATTCACCCCTCCACTTT; CDR3: CASSESSYNSPLHF
V: TRBV7-2; size: few; J: TRBJ2-3; D: -; DNA: TGTGCCAGCAGCCCATTGTTGGATACGCAGTATTTT; CDR3: CASSPLLDTQYF
V: TRBV11-2; size: -; J: TRBJ2-7; D: -; DNA: TGTGCCAGCAGCTTAGCAGCCCAGGTGGACGAGCAGTACTTC; CDR3: CASSLAAQVDEQYF
V: TRBV30; size: -; J: TRBJ2-7; D: -; DNA: TGTGCCTGGAGCCCCCCTCTCACGGACAGGGAGGGAAGAGAGCAGTACTTC; CDR3: CAWSPPLTDREGREQYF
V: TRBV7-6; size: -; J: TRBJ1-4; D: TRBD1; DNA: TGTGCCAGCAGCTTACAGGGGGCGCAGGAAAAACTGTTTTTT; CDR3: CASSLQGAQEKLFF
V: TRBV4-2; size: few; J: TRBJ1-4; D: TRBD1; DNA: TGTGCCAGCAGCCACGGGACAGGTGAAGAAAAACTGTTTTTT; CDR3: CASSHGTGEEKLFF
V: TRBV5-1; size: many; J: TRBJ2-3; D: TRBD2; DNA: TGCGCCAGCAGCCCTGGGACTAGCGGGAGCAATACGCAGTATTTT; CDR3: CASSPGTSGSNTQYF
V: TRBV6-1; size: -; J: TRBJ2-3; D: TRBD1; DNA: TGTGCCAGCAGTGATTTCGGGACAGGGACGGCGGATACGCAGTATTTT; CDR3: CASSDFGTGTADTQYF
V: TRBV19; size: -; J: TRBJ2-5; D: TRBD1; DNA: TGTGCCAGTAGTACAACCGGGACAGTCCAAGAGACCCAGTACTTC; CDR3: CASSTTGTVQETQYF
V: TRBV11-2; size: -; J: TRBJ2-5; D: TRBD2; DNA: TGTGCCAGCAGCCCAACTAGCGGGGGGTACCAAGAGACCCAGTACTTC; CDR3: CASSPTSGGYQETQYF
V: TRBV7-3; size: -; J: TRBJ1-1; D: TRBD1; DNA: TGTGCCAGCAGCTTAGGGACAGAGAACACTGAAGCTTTCTTT; CDR3: CASSLGTENTEAFF
V: TRBV7-9; size: many; J: TRBJ2-2; D: -; DNA: TGTGCCAGCACAGAGGGCCGGGACACCGGGGAGCTGTTTTTT; CDR3: CASTEGRDTGELFF
V: TRBV30; size: many; J: TRBJ2-3; D: -; DNA: TGTGCCTGGAGCAGGGAAGATACGCAGTATTTT; CDR3: CAWSREDTQYF
V: TRBV29-1; size: once; J: TRBJ2-7; D: TRBD1; DNA: TGCAGCGCCGCCGGGACAGGCAGCAACGAGCAGTACTTC; CDR3: CSAAGTGSNEQYF
V: TRBV13; size: few; J: TRBJ2-5; D: TRBD1; DNA: TGTGCCAGCAGCGTGGGACAGACCCAAGAGACCCAGTACTTC; CDR3: CASSVGQTQETQYF
V: TRBV18; size: -; J: TRBJ2-1; D: -; DNA: TGTGCCAGCTCACCGGTGGTTAGCCGGGACAATGAGCAGTTCTTC; CDR3: CASSPVVSRDNEQFF
V: TRBV19; size: -; J: TRBJ2-1; D: TRBD2; DNA: TGTGCCAGTAGACCCGGGACTAGCGGCATCCGCCAGTTCTTC; CDR3: CASRPGTSGIRQFF
V: TRBV5-1; size: many; J: TRBJ2-5; D: TRBD2; DNA: TGCGCCAGCAGCGGCCACGGGAGGGTACAAGAGACCCAGTACTTC; CDR3: CASSGHGRVQETQYF
V: TRBV30; size: few; J: TRBJ1-1; D: -; DNA: TGTGCCTGGAAGGAGGGGAAAACTGAAGCTTTCTTT; CDR3: CAWKEGKTEAFF
V: TRBV21-1; size: few; J: TRBJ1-6; D: -; DNA: TGTGCCAGCAGCCATTATAGAGGGGGGGTCAGGAATTCACCCCTCCACTTT; CDR3: CASSHYRGGVRNSPLHF
V: TRBV5-1; size: few; J: TRBJ2-5; D: -; DNA: TGCGCCAGCAGCCCAGGGACTGAATGGATGGCCCAGTACTTC; CDR3: CASSPGTEWMAQYF
V: TRBV30; size: -; J: TRBJ2-1; D: -; DNA: TGTGCCTGGAGTGTCTTCGGACAACAATACAATGAGCAGTTCTTC; CDR3: CAWSVFGQQYNEQFF
V: TRBV9; size: few; J: TRBJ2-1; D: TRBD1; DNA: TGTGCCAGCAGCGTAGGACAGGGGAAAAGGTCCTACAATGAGCAGTTCTTC; CDR3: CASSVGQGKRSYNEQFF
V: TRBV15; size: few; J: TRBJ2-5; D: TRBD1; DNA: TGTGCCACCAGCCGGGACAGGGGCCAAGAGACCCAGTACTTC; CDR3: CATSRDRGQETQYF
V: TRBV6-6; size: once; J: TRBJ1-4; D: -; DNA: TGTGCCAGCTCTAGGACAGTCAATGAAAAACTGTTTTTT; CDR3: CASSRTVNEKLFF
V: TRBV18; size: few; J: TRBJ2-1; D: -; DNA: TGTGCCAGCTCACCACCTGTGGGTAGCGGACTTAGCTCCTACAATGAGCAGTTCTTC; CDR3: CASSPPVGSGLSSYNEQFF
V: TRBV30; size: -; J: TRBJ1-2; D: TRBD1; DNA: TGTGCCTGGAGTGTACAGGGGTTCGATAATGGCTACACCTTC; CDR3: CAWSVQGFDNGYTF
V: TRBV7-9; size: -; J: TRBJ2-2; D: TRBD2; DNA: TGTGCCAGCAGCTTACTGCGGGAGAGAGAGCTGTTTTTT; CDR3: CASSLLRERELFF
V: TRBV10-3; size: few; J: TRBJ1-4; D: -; DNA: TGTGCCATCAGTGAGTCGAACCCGGGGGAAGAAAAACTGTTTTTT; CDR3: CAISESNPGEEKLFF
V: TRBV7-9; size: few; J: TRBJ2-7; D: -; DNA: TGTGCCAGCAGTTACACCGGGACCTACGAGCAGTACTTC; CDR3: CASSYTGTYEQYF
V: TRBV5-1; size: few; J: TRBJ2-5; D: TRBD1; DNA: TGCGCCAGCAGCTTCATGGGACAGATCGCAGAGACCCAGTACTTC; CDR3: CASSFMGQIAETQYF